This T cell receptor (beta chain) is from a study of cytomegalovirus exposure and HLA in healthy donors. The CDR3 runs 12 residues. Germline CDR1 reads MNHNY; CDR2 reads SVGAGI (reference sequence). Trimming cost V 0 bases and J 6 bases, with 3 bases left between them. Regarding the study as a whole: A later analysis showed HLA-associated TCR beta chains outstripping equally common others in clonal expansion. The study listed some 160 cytomegalovirus-associated TCR beta chains. An observed cluster of highly shared sequence variants was recorded as a likely sequencing artifact. TCR beta sequences numbering under 20,000 were associated with HLA alleles at 0.05 false discovery rate in a later analysis.

Concerning this clone itself: The antigen is unknown.

Use of 60 Vbeta and 13 Jbeta primers characterized the PCR. Measured with immunoSEQ multiplex PCR; TCRdb has only the in-frame clones, and not every one. The data show approximately 110,000 clones, with approximately 80% seen just once and 3% to 4.5% held by the top ten. The specimen sequenced was PBMCs. This chain connects TRBV6-6 to TRBJ2-1; D is uncertain. This TCR was recovered from a man aged 35 to 55 in good health and CMV-seronegative. Written as DNA, the CDR3 is TGTGCCAGCAGTTACTCTAGCAATGAGCAGTTCTTC. Its translation: CASSYSSNEQFF.